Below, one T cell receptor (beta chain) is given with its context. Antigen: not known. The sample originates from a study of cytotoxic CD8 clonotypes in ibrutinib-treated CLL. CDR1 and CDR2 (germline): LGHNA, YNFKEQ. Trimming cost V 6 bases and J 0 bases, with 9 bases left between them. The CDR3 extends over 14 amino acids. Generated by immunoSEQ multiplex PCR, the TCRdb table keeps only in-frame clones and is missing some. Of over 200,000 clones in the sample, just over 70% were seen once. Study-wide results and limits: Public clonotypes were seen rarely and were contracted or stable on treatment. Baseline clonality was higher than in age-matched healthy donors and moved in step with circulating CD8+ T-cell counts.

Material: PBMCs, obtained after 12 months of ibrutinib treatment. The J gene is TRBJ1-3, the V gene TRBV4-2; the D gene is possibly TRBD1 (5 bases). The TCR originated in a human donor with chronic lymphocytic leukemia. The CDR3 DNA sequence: TGTGCCAGCAGGGACGGGGCCTCTGGAAACACCATATATTTT. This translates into CASRDGASGNTIYF.